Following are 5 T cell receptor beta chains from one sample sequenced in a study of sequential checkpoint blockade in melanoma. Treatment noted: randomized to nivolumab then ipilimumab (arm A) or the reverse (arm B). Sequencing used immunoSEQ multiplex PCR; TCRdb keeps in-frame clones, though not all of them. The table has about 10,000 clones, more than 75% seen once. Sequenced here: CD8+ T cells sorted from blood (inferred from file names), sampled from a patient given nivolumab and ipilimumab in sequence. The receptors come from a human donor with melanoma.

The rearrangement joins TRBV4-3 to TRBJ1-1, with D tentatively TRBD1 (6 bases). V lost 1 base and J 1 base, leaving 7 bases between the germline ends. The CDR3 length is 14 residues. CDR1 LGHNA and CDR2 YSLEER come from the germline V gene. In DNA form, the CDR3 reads TGCGCCAGCAGCCAAGTAGGGGGGAACACTGAAGCTTTCTTT. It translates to CASSQVGGNTEAFF.

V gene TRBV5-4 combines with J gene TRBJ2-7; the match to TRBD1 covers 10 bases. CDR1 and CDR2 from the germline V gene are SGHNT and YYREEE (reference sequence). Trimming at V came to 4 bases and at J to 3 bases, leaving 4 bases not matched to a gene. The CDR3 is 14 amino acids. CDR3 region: CASSRGTGDYEQYF. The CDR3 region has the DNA TGTGCCAGCAGCCGGGGGACAGGGGACTACGAGCAGTACTTC.

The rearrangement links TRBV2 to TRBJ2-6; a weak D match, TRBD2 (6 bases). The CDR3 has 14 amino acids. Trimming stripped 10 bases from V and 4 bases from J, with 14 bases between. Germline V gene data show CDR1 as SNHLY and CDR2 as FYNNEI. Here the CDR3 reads CAIEGGLGANVLTF. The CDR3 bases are TGTGCCATAGAAGGAGGGCTCGGGGCCAACGTCCTGACTTTC. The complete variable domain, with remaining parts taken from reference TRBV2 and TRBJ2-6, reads EPEVTQTPSHQVTQMGQEVILRCVPISNHLYFYWYRQILGQKVEFLVSFYNNEISEKSEIFDDQFSVERPDGSNFTLKIRSTKLEDSAMYFCAIEGGLGANVLTFGAGSRLTVL.

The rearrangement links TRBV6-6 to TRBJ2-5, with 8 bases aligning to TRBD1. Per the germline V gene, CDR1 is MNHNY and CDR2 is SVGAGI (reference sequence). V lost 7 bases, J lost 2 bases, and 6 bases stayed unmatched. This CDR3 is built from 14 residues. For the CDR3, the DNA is TGTGCCAGCAACCCGGACAGGGCACAAGAGACCCAGTACTTC. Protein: CASNPDRAQETQYF.

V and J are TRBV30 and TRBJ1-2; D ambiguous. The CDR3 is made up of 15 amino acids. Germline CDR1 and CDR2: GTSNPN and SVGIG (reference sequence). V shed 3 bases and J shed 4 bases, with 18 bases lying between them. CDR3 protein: CAWSEAEGSSYGYTF. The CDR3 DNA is TGTGCCTGGAGCGAAGCCGAGGGATCGAGCTATGGCTACACCTTC.